This record covers a single T cell receptor beta chain. 13 Jbeta primers and 60 Vbeta primers were used for the PCR. Repertoires were generated with immunoSEQ multiplex PCR, while TCRdb's copy carries only in-frame clones and drops some. Of some 150,000 clones listed, roughly 82% are singletons. This CDR3 is 15 amino acids long. The germline gives CDR1 MGHRA, CDR2 YSYEKL. J was trimmed by 6 bases and V by 3 bases; bases with no gene match: 6. The data were taken from a study of cytomegalovirus exposure and HLA in healthy donors. This receptor was obtained from a man younger than 40 in good health and CMV-seropositive. The chain recombines TRBV4-1 with TRBJ1-5; 9 positions agree with TRBD1. The sample taken for sequencing was PBMCs. CDR3 region: CASSHPGQGPQPQHF. For the CDR3, the DNA is TGCGCCAGCAGCCACCCGGGACAGGGACCTCAGCCCCAGCATTTT.